The sequence of this TCR beta chain was determined in a study of Ad26.COV2.S vaccination and SARS-CoV-2 variants. Study-level findings and limits: Placebo and vaccine recipients had non-spike TCR breadth that was similar. Greater spike-specific TCR breadth was seen in vaccine recipients than in placebo recipients. Total responses of T cells may have been underestimated by the analyses of TCR breadth and depth.

The method was immunoSEQ multiplex PCR; TCRdb's version includes in-frame clones alone and lacks a portion of them. This sample has roughly 700,000 clones, with about 89% found just once. This CDR3 has 16 amino acids. After removal of 0 bases from V and 3 bases from J, the junction contained 5 bases not matched to a gene. Looked up from germline, CDR1 is SGHNT and CDR2 is YYREEE (reference sequence). On this clone itself: The antigen is undetermined.

Described treatment: over 15 received Ad26.COV2.S at low or high dose, single or two shots; roughly 5 received placebo; per-sample allocation not given. On day 63 after the first injection, vaccine and placebo recipients gave samples. As its vector, the vaccine had Ad26, which expressed Wuhan-strain SARS-CoV-2 spike. This material consisted of peripheral blood, taken in a trial of Ad26.COV2.S vaccine versus placebo. This TCR came from a person between 18 and 65 years old who received the Ad26.COV2.S COVID-19 vaccine or a placebo. The chain has TRBV5-4 and TRBJ2-7, with 11 bases matching TRBD2. CDR3 coding DNA: TGTGCCAGCAGCTTGGGCCTTACTAGCGGGAGCTACGAGCAGTACTTC. Translated: CASSLGLTSGSYEQYF.